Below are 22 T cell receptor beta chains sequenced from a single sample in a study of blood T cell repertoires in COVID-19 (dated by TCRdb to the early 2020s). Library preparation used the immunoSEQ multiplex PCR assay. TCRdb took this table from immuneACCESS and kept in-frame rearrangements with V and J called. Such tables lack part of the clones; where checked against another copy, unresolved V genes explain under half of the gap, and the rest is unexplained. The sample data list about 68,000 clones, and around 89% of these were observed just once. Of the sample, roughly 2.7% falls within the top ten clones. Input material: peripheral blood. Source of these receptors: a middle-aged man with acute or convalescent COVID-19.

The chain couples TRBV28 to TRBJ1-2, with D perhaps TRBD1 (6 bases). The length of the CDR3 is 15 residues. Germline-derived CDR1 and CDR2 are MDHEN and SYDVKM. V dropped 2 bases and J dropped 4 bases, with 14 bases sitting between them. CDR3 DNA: TGTGCCAGCAGTTTACCGCACAGGGAGCGCTATGGCTACACCTTC. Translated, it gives CASSLPHRERYGYTF.

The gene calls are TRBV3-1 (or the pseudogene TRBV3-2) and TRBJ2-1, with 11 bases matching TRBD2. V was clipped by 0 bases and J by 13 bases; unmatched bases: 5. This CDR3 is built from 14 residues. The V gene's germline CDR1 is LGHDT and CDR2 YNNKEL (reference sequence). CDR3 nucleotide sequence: TGTGCCAGCAGCCAAGAGTCTAGCGGGAGGCAACAGTTCTTC. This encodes CASSQESSGRQQFF.

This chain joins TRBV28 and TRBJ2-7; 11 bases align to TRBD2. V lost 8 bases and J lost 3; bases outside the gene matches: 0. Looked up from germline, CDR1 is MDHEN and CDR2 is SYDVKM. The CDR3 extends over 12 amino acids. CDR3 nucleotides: TGTGCCAGCCTAGCGGGAGGCTACGAGCAGTACTTC. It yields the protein CASLAGGYEQYF.

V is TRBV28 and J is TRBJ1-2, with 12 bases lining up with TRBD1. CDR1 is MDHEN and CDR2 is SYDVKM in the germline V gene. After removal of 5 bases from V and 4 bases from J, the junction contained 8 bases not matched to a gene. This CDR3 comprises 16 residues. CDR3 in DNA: TGTGCCAGCAGTACTAGGGGACAGGGGGCCCTCTATGGCTACACCTTC. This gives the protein CASSTRGQGALYGYTF.

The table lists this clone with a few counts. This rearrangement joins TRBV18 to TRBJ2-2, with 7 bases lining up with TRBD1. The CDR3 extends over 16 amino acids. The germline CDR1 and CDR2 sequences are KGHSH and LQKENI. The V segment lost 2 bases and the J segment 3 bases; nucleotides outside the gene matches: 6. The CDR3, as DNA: TGTGCCAGCTCACCATTGAGGGGGCTGGACACCGGGGAGCTGTTTTTT. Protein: CASSPLRGLDTGELFF.

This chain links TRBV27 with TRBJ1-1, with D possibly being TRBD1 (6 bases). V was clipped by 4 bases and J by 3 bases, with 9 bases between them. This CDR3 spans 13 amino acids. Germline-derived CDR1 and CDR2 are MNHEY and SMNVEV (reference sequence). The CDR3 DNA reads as TGTGCCAGCAGTTCATACAGGGACACTGAAGCTTTCTTT. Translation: CASSSYRDTEAFF.

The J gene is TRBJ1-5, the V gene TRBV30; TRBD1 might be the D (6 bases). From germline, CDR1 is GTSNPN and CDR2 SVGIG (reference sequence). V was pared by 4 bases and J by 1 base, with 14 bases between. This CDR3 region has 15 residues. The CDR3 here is CAWNPGDRSNQPQHF. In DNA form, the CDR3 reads TGTGCCTGGAATCCAGGGGATCGGAGCAATCAGCCCCAGCATTTT.

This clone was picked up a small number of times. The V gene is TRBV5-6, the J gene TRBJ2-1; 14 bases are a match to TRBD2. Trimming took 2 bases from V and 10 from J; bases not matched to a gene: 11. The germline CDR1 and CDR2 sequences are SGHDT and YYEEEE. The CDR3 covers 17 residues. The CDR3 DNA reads TGTGCCAGCAGCTTACCCGCCGGGACTAGCGGGAGCTGGGAGCAGTTCTTC. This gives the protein CASSLPAGTSGSWEQFF.

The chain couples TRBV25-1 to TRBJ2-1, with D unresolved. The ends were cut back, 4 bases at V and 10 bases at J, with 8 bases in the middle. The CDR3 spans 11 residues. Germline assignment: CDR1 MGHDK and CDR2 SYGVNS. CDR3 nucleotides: TGTGCCAGCAGTGCCCAGATAGAGCAGTTCTTC. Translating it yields CASSAQIEQFF.

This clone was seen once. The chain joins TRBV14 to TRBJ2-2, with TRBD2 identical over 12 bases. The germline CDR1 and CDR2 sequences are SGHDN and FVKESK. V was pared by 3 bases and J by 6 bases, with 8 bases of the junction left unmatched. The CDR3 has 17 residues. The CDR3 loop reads CASSHRLLAGGSGELFF. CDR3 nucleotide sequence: TGTGCCAGCAGCCACCGATTACTAGCGGGAGGATCCGGGGAGCTGTTTTTT.

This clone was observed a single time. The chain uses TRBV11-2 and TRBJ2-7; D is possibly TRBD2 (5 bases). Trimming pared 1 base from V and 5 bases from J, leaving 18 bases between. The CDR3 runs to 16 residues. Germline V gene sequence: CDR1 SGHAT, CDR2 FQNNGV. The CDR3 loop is CASSLASGPPEDEQYF. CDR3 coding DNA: TGTGCCAGCAGCTTAGCATCTGGACCACCGGAGGACGAGCAGTACTTC.

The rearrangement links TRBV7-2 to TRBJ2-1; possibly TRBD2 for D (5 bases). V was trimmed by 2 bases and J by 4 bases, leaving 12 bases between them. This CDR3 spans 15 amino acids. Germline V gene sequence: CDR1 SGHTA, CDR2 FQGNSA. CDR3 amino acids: CASSLTREKYNEQFF. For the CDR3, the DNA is TGTGCCAGCAGCTTAACCCGGGAAAAGTACAATGAGCAGTTCTTC.

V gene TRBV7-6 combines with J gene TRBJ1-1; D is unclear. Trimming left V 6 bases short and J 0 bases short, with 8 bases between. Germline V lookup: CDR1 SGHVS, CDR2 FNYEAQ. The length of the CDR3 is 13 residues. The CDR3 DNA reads TGTGCCAGCAGGCGGGGAATGAACACTGAAGCTTTCTTT. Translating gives CASRRGMNTEAFF.

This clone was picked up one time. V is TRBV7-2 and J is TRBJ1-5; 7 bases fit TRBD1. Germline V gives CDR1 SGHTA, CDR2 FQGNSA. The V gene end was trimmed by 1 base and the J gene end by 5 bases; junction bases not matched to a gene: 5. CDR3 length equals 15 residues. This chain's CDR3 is CASSLVVDRDQPQHF. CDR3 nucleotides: TGTGCCAGCAGCTTAGTAGTCGACAGGGATCAGCCCCAGCATTTT.

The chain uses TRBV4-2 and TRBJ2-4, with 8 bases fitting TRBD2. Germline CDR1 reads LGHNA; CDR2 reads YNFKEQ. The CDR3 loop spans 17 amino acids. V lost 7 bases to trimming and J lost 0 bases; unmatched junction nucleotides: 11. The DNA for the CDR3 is TGTGCCAGCAAAACCTCCTGGCGGGAGGTAGCCAAAAACATTCAGTACTTC. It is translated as CASKTSWREVAKNIQYF.

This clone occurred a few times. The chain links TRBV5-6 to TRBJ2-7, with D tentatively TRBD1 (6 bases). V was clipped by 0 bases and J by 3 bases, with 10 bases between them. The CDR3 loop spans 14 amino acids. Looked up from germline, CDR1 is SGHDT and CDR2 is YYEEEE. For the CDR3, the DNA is TGTGCCAGCAGCTTGGCACAGGGTAACTACGAGCAGTACGTC. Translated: CASSLAQGNYEQYV.

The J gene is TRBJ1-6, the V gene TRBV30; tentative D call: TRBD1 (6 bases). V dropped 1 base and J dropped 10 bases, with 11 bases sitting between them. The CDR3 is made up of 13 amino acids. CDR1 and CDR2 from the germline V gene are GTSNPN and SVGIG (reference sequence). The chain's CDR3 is CAWSEGDGSPLHF. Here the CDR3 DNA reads TGTGCCTGGAGTGAGGGGGACGGGTCACCCCTCCACTTT.

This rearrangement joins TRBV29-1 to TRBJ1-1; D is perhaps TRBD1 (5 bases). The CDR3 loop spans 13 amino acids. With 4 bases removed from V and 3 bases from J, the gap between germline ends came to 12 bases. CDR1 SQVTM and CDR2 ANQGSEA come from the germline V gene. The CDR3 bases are TGCAGCGTTGTGTCACAGGACGACACTGAAGCTTTCTTT. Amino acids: CSVVSQDDTEAFF. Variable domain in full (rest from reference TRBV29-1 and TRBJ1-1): SAVISQKPSRDICQRGTSLTIQCQVDSQVTMMFWYRQQPGQSLTLIATANQGSEATYESGFVIDKFPISRPNLTFSTLTVSNMSPEDSSIYLCSVVSQDDTEAFFGQGTRLTVV.

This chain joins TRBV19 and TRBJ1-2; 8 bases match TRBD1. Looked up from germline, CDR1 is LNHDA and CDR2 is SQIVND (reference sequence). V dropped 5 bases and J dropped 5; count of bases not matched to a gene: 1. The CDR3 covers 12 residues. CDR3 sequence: CASSRTGYGYTF. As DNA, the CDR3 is TGTGCCAGTAGTCGGACAGGGTATGGCTACACCTTC.

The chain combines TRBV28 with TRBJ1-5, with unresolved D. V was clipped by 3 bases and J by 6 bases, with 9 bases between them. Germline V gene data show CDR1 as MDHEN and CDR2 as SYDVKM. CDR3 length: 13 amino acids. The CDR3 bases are TGTGCCAGCAGTTTCTCAAGCGGTCAGCCCCAGCATTTT. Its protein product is CASSFSSGQPQHF.

CDR3: CASSSLGANVLTF. DNA for the CDR3: TGTGCCAGCAGTTCTCTTGGGGCCAACGTCCTGACTTTC. This chain links TRBV12-3 or TRBV12-4 with TRBJ2-6, with D hard to call. V shed 4 bases and J shed 3 bases, with 4 bases lying between them. The CDR3 extends over 13 amino acids.

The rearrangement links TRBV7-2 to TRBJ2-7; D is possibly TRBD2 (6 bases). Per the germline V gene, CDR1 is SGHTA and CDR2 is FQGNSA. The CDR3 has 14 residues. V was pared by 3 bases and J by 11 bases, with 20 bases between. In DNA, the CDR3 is TGTGCCAGCAGCTTGGGGGGACGACTCCAAGGCGAGTACTTC. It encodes CASSLGGRLQGEYF. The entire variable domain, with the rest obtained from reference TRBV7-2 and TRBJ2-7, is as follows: GAGVSQSPSNKVTEKGKDVELRCDPISGHTALYWYRQSLGQGLEFLIYFQGNSAPDKSGLPSDRFSAERTGGSVSTLTIQRTQQEDSAVYLCASSLGGRLQGEYFGPGTRLTVT.